This T cell receptor beta chain was profiled in a study of T cells after yellow fever vaccination. TCRdb re-derived calls from the 5' RACE reads in MiXCR, one entry per CDR3 protein. The sample lists about 220,000 distinct CDR3 sequences, 3% to 4% occurring once. The junction had 4 bases not matched to a gene; V was cut back by 5 bases and J by 5 bases. This CDR3 has 13 residues. Germline V gene data show CDR1 as MNHNS and CDR2 as SASEGT. V usage is TRBV6-1 and J usage is TRBJ2-5; 8 nucleotides align to TRBD2. The sequenced sample was CD4+ T cells sorted from PBMCs, obtained 10 days after the yellow fever booster vaccination. This clonotype was sampled from a man aged 18 to 30 who received the YFV17D yellow fever vaccine. CDR3 sequence (DNA): TGTGCCAGCAGTACTAGCGGCGGGGAGACCCAGTACTTC. It yields the protein CASSTSGGETQYF.